Here is one TCR beta chain with its context. What it recognizes is unknown. This sample is part of a study of identical twins. Carrying unique molecular identifiers, the cDNA also gained a universal primer site through template switching. MiXCR was run by TCRdb on the 5' RACE reads, yielding one entry per CDR3 protein. The sample lists about 570,000 distinct CDR3 sequences; 9.6% were seen once. Unmatched junction bases numbered 7, after V lost 1 base and J lost 2 bases. Germline V lookup: CDR1 SEHNR, CDR2 FQNEAQ (reference sequence). This CDR3 spans 17 amino acids. Study-wide results and caveats: Partial confounding of zero-insertion analyses by invariant MAIT and iNKT cells was possible.

Separately, the same data were catalogued under a study of yellow fever vaccine responses in identical twins.

The TCR comes from a woman aged 18-30 years in good health. Sequencing used PBMCs. The rearrangement links TRBV7-9 to TRBJ2-2; the match to TRBD2 covers 7 bases. The CDR3 region is CASSLVGLAENTGELFF. The CDR3 DNA reads as TGTGCCAGCAGCTTAGTAGGCCTAGCGGAAAACACCGGGGAGCTGTTTTTT.